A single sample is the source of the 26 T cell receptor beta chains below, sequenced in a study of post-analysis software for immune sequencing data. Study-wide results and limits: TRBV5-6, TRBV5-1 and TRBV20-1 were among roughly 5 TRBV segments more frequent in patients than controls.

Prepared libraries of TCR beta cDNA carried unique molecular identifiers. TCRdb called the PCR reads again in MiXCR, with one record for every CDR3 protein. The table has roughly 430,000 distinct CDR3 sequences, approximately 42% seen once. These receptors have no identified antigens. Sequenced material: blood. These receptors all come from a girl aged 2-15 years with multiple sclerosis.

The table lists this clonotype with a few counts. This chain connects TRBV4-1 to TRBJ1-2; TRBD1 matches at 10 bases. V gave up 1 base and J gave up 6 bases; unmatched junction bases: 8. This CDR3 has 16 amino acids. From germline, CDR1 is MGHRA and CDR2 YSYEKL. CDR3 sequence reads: CASSQVGQGRHDGYTF. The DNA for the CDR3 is TGCGCCAGCAGCCAAGTGGGACAGGGGCGGCATGATGGCTACACCTTC.

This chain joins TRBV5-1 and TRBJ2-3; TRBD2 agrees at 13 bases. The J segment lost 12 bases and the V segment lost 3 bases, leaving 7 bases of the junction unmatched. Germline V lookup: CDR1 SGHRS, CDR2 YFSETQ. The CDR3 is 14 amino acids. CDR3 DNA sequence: TGCGCCAGCAGCTACTGGACTAGCGGGGGTACACAGTATTTT. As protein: CASSYWTSGGTQYF.

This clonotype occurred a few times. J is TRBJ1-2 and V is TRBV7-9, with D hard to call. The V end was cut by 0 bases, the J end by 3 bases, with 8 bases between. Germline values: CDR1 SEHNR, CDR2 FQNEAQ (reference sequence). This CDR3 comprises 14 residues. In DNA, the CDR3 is TGTGCCAGCAGCTTAGCTTTTATTGACTATGGCTACACCTTC. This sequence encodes CASSLAFIDYGYTF. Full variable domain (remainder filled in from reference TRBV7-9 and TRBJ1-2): DTGVSQNPRHKITKRGQNVTFRCDPISEHNRLYWYRQTLGQGPEFLTYFQNEAQLEKSRLLSDRFSAERPKGSFSTLEIQRTEQGDSAMYLCASSLAFIDYGYTFGSGTRLTVV.

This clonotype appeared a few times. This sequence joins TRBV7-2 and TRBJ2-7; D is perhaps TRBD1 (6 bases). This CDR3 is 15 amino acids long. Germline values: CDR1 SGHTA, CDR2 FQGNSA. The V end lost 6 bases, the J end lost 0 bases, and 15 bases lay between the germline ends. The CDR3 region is CASSSTGTSSYEQYF. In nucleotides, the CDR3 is TGTGCCAGCAGTTCGACCGGGACAAGCTCCTACGAGCAGTACTTC.

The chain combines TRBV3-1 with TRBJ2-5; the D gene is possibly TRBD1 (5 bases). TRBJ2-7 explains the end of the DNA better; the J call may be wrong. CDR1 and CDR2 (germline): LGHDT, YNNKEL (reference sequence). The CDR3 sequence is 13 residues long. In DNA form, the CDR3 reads TGTGCCAGCAGCCAAGGGGGCTTCCACGAGCAGTACTTC. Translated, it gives CASSQGGFHEQYF.

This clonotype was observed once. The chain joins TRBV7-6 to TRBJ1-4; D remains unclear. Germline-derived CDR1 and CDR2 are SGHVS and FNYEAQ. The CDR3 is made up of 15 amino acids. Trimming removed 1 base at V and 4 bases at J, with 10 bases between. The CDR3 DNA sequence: TGTGCCAGCAGCTTAGTGGCAGAAAGTAATGAAAAACTGTTTTTT. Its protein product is CASSLVAESNEKLFF.

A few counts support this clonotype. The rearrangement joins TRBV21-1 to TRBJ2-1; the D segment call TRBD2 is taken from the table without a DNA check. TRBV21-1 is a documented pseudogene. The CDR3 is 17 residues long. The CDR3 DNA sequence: TGTGCCAGTAGCAAAGACGTAACTAGCGAGACCTACAATGAGCAGTTCTTC. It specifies CASSKDVTSETYNEQFF.

In DNA form, the CDR3 reads TGCAGTGCTAGGCGGGAGACAGAATCCGCTAACTATGGCTACACCTTC. Translated: CSARRETESANYGYTF. The chain has TRBV20-1 and TRBJ1-2; possibly TRBD1 for D (5 bases). The CDR3 runs to 16 residues. V was cut by 3 bases and J by 0 bases, with 17 bases left in between. CDR1 is DFQATT, CDR2 SNEGSKA, per germline (reference sequence).

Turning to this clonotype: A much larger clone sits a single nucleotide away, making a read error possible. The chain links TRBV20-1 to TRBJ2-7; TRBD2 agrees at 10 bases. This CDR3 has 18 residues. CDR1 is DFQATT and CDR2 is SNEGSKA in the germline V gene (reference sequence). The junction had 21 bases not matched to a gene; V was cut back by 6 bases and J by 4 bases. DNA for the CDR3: TGCAGTGCCATCGTGGGCGGGGGAGCGGGAGGGCCGCCATACGAGCAGTACTTC. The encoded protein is CSAIVGGGAGGPPYEQYF.

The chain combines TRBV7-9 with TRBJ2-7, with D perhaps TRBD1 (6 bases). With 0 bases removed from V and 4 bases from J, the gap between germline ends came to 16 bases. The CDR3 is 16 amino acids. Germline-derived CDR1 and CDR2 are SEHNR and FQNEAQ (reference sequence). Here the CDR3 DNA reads TGTGCCAGCAGCTTAGCGACCGAGTTCAGGGGTTACGAGCAGTACTTC. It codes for CASSLATEFRGYEQYF.

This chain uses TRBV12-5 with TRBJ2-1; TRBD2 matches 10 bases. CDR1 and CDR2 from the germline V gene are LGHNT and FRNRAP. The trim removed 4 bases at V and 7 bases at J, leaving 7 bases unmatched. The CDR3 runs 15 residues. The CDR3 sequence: CASGSPGLAWNEQFF. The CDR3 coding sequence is TGTGCTAGTGGTTCCCCGGGACTAGCGTGGAATGAGCAGTTCTTC.

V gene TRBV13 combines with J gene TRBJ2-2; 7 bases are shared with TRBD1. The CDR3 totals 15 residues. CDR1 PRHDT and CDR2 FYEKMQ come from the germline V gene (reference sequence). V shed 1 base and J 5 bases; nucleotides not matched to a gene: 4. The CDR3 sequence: CASSLEGAVTGELFF. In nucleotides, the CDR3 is TGTGCCAGCAGCTTAGAGGGGGCTGTAACCGGGGAGCTGTTTTTT.

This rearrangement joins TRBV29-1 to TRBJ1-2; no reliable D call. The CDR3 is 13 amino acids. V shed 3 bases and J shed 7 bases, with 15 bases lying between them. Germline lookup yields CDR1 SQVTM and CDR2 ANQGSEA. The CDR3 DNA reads TGCAGCGTTGATACGGTGACTTATGGTGGCTACACCTTC. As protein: CSVDTVTYGGYTF.

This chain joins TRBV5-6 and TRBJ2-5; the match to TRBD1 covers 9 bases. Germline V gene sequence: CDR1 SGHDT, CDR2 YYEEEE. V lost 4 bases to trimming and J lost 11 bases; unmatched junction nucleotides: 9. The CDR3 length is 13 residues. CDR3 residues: CASSGTGRGEQYF. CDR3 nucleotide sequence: TGTGCCAGCAGCGGGACAGGGAGAGGGGAGCAGTACTTC. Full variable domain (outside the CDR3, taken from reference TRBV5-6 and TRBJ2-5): DAGVTQSPTHLIKTRGQQVTLRCSPKSGHDTVSWYQQALGQGPQFIFQYYEEEERQRGNFPDRFSGHQFPNYSSELNVNALLLGDSALYLCASSGTGRGEQYFGPGTRLLVL.

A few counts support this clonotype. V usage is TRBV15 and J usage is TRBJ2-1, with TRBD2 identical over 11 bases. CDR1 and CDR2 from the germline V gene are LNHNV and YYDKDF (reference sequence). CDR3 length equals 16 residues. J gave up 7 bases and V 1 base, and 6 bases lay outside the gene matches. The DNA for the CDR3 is TGTGCCACCAGCAGAGTTAGCGGGAGGGCGGGGAATGAGCAGTTCTTC. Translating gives CATSRVSGRAGNEQFF. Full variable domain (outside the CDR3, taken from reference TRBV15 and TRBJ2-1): DAMVIQNPRYQVTQFGKPVTLSCSQTLNHNVMYWYQQKSSQAPKLLFHYYDKDFNNEADTPDNFQSRRPNTSFCFLDIRSPGLGDTAMYLCATSRVSGRAGNEQFFGPGTRLTVL.

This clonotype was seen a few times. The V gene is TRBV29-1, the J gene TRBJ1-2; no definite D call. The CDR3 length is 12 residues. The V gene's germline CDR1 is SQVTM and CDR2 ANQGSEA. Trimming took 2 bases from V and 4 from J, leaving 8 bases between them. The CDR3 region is CSVEPSSYGYTF. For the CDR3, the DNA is TGCAGCGTTGAACCCAGTAGCTATGGCTACACCTTC.

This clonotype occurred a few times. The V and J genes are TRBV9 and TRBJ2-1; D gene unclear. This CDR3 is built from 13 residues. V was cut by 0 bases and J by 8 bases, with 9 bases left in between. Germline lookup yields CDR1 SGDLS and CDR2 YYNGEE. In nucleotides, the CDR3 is TGTGCCAGCAGCGTAGTACCCTTCGATGAGCAGTTCTTC. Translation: CASSVVPFDEQFF.

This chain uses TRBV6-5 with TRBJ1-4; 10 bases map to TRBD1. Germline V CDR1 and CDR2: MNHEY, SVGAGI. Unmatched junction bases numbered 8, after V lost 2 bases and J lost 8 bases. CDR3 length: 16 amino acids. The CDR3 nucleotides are TGTGCCAGCAGTTACCACGCCGGGACAGGGGCCGAAAAACTGTTTTTT. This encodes CASSYHAGTGAEKLFF.

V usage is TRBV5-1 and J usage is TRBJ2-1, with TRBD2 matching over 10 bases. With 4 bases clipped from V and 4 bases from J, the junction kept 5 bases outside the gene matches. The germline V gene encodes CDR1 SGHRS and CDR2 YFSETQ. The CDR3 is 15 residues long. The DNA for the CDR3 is TGCGCCAGCAGCATTAGCGGGAGGCTGTACAATGAGCAGTTCTTC. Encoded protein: CASSISGRLYNEQFF.

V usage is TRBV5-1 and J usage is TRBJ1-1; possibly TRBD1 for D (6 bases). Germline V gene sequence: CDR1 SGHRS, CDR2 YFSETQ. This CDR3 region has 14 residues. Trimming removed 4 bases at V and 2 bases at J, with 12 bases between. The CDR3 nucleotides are TGCGCCAGCAGCCCACAGGGTATCAACACTGAAGCTTTCTTT. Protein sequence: CASSPQGINTEAFF.

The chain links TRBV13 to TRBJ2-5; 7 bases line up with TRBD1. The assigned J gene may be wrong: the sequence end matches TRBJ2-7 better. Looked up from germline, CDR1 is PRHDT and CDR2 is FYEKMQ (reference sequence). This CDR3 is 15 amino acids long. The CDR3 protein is CASSSDLDRSYEQYF. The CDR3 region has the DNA TGTGCCAGCAGCTCCGACTTGGACAGGAGCTACGAGCAGTACTTC.

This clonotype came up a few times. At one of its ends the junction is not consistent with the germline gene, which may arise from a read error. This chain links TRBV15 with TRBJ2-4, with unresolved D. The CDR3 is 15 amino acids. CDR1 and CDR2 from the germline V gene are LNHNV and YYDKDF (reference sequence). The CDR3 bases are TGTGCCACTAGCAGCGCTGTGCTAGCCAAAAACATTCAGTACTTC. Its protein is CATSSAVLAKNIQYF.

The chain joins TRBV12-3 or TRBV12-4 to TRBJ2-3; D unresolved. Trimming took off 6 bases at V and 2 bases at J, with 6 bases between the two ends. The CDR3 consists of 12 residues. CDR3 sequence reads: CASRPHTDTQYF. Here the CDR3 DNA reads TGTGCCAGCAGACCCCACACAGATACGCAGTATTTT.

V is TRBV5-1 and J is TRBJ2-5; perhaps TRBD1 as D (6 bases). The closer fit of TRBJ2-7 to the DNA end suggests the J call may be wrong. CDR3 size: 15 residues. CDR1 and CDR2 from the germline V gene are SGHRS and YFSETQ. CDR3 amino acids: CASSFMQGPLDEQYF. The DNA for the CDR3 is TGCGCCAGCAGCTTCATGCAGGGGCCATTAGACGAGCAGTACTTC.

CDR3 DNA: TGTGCCAGCAGCACAGGGTTTAGCGCCAGTGCGGCGTACGAGCAGTACTTC. Its translation: CASSTGFSASAAYEQYF. V is TRBV7-2 and J is TRBJ2-7, with D possibly TRBD1 on 6 matching bases. The CDR3 contains 17 residues. Trimming removed 5 bases from V and 4 bases from J, with 24 bases in between. Germline V gene lookup returns CDR1 SGHTA and CDR2 FQGNSA. The complete variable domain, with remaining parts taken from reference TRBV7-2 and TRBJ2-7, reads GAGVSQSPSNKVTEKGKDVELRCDPISGHTALYWYRQSLGQGLEFLIYFQGNSAPDKSGLPSDRFSAERTGGSVSTLTIQRTQQEDSAVYLCASSTGFSASAAYEQYFGPGTRLTVT.

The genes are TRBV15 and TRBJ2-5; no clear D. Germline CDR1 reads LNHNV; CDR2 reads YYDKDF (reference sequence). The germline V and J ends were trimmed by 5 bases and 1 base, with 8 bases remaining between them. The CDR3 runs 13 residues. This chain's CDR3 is CATSQQIQETQYF. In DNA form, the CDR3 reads TGTGCCACCAGCCAGCAGATCCAAGAGACCCAGTACTTC. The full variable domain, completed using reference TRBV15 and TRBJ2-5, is DAMVIQNPRYQVTQFGKPVTLSCSQTLNHNVMYWYQQKSSQAPKLLFHYYDKDFNNEADTPDNFQSRRPNTSFCFLDIRSPGLGDTAMYLCATSQQIQETQYFGPGTRLLVL.